A single sample is the source of the 4 T cell receptor beta chains below, sequenced in a study of PD-1 blockade in classical Hodgkin lymphoma. Using immunoSEQ multiplex PCR, the repertoire was profiled, and TCRdb retains in-frame clones only, with some absent. The table shows under 100,000 clones, with roughly 88% occurring only once. Every single patient, without exception, relapsed after autologous stem cell transplantation, and brentuximab vedotin exposure varied. Sequencing was performed on peripheral blood mononuclear cells (PBMCs), taken at baseline. These receptors were taken from a human donor with classical Hodgkin lymphoma.

In the case of this clone: The same CDR3 can be traced to other DNA sequences in this sample. The chain links TRBV20-1 to TRBJ1-2, with no clear D. V gave up 3 bases and J gave up 8 bases, with 10 bases separating them. This CDR3 contains 11 residues. Germline-derived CDR1 and CDR2 are DFQATT and SNEGSKA (reference sequence). CDR3 in amino acids: CSASRVRGYTF. CDR3 coding DNA: TGCAGTGCTAGCCGGGTCAGAGGCTACACCTTC.

The gene calls are TRBV30 and TRBJ2-5, with D possibly being TRBD1 (5 bases). Trimming removed 5 bases at V and 5 bases at J, with 9 bases between. In germline, CDR1 is GTSNPN, CDR2 SVGIG (reference sequence). The CDR3 runs to 11 residues. CDR3 coding DNA: TGTGCCTGGCAGGGTCGGGAGACCCAGTACTTC. Translation gives CAWQGRETQYF.

J is TRBJ2-2 and V is TRBV5-1, with D unresolved. Deletions cut 0 bases from V and 7 bases from J, with 4 bases between. This CDR3 has 12 amino acids. CDR1 and CDR2 from the germline V gene are SGHRS and YFSETQ. The CDR3 coding sequence is TGCGCCAGCAGCTTGGAGGTCGGGGAGCTGTTTTTT. Amino acid sequence: CASSLEVGELFF.

This chain uses TRBV6-1 with TRBJ2-2; tentatively, D is TRBD2 (6 bases). The CDR3 is 14 amino acids. The V end lost 7 bases, the J end lost 5 bases, and 14 bases lay between the germline ends. The germline V gene encodes CDR1 MNHNS and CDR2 SASEGT. In nucleotides, the CDR3 is TGTGCCAGCACCTTAGTGGGGGGTACCGGGGAGCTGTTTTTT. Protein: CASTLVGGTGELFF.